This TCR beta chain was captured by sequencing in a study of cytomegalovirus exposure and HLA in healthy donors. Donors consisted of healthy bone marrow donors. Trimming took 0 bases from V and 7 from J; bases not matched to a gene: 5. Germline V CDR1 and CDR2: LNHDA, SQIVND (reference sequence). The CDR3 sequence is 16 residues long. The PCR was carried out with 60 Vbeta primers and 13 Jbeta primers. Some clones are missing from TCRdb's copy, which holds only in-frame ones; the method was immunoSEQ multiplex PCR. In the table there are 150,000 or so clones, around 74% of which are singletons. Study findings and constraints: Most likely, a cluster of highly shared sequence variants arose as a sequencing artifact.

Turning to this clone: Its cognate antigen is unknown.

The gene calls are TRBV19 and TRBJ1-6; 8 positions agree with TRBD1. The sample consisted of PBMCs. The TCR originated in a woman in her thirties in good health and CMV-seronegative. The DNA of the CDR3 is TGTGCCAGTAGTATAGATTCCCGGGACAGGAATTCACCCCTCCACTTT. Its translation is CASSIDSRDRNSPLHF. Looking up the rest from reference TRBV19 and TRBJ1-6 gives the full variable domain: DGGITQSPKYLFRKEGQNVTLSCEQNLNHDAMYWYRQDPGQGLRLIYYSQIVNDFQKGDIAEGYSVSREKKESFPLTVTSAQKNPTAFYLCASSIDSRDRNSPLHFGNGTRLTVT.